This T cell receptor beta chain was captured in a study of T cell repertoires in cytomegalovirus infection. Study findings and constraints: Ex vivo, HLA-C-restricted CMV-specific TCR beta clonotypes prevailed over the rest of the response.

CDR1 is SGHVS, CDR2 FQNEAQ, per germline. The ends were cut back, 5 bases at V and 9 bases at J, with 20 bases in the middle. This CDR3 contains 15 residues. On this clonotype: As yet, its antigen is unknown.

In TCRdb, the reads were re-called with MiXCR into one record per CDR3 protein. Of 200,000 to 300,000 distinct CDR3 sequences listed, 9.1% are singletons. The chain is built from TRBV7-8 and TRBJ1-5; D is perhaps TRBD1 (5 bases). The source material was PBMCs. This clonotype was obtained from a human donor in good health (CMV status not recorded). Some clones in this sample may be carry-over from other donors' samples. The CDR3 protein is CASSQRDWLAGPQHF. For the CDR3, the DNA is TGTGCCAGCAGCCAACGGGACTGGCTAGCGGGGCCCCAGCATTTT.